This T cell receptor beta chain was retrieved from a study of memory CD4+ T cells and cytomegalovirus serostatus. Study outcomes and limitations: The CMV-associated TCR signature appears largely within the CD4+ memory repertoire.

This CDR3 is 17 amino acids long. The method was immunoSEQ multiplex PCR; TCRdb's version includes in-frame clones alone and lacks a portion of them. In the table there are about 26,000 clones, about four fifths of which are singletons. The sort gate was single viable CD3+CD4+CD8-CD45RO+ cells for memory CD4+ T cells. Donors' CMV status reflects serum IgG against pp150, pp28, p38, p52. About this clone: As yet, its antigen is unknown.

The receptor was isolated from an adult in good health and CMV-seronegative. This chain joins TRBV21-1 and TRBJ2-7; the D call TRBD1 from the table was never checked on the DNA. TRBV21-1 is an annotated pseudogene. The specimen sequenced was memory CD4+ T cells from blood. This CDR3 is CASSRAQGGAGTLAQYF. The CDR3 nucleotides are TGTGCCAGCAGCAGAGCGCAGGGGGGCGCGGGCACCTTGGCGCAGTACTTC.